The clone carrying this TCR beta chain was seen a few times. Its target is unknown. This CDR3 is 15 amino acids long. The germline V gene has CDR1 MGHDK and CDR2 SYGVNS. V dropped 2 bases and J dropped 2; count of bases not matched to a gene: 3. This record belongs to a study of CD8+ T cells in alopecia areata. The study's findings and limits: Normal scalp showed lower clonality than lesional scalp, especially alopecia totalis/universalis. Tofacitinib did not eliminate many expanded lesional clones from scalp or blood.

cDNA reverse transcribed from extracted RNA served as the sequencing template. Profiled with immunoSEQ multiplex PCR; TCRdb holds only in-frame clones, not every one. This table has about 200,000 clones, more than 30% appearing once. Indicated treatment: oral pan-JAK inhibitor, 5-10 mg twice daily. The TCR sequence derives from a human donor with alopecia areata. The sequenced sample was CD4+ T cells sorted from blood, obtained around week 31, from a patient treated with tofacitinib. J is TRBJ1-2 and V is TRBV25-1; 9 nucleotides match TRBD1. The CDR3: CASSELGQGNYGYTF. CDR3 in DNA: TGTGCCAGCAGTGAACTCGGACAGGGGAACTATGGCTACACCTTC.